The clone carrying this TCR beta chain was recorded once. Its antigen is as yet unknown. Germline values: CDR1 SGHAT, CDR2 FQNNGV. Trimming took off 5 bases at V and 7 bases at J, with 11 bases between the two ends. The CDR3 is 12 amino acids. The source of the sample is a study of cytomegalovirus exposure and HLA in healthy donors. Regarding the study as a whole: Later analysis demonstrated an association between a missense DCLRE1C variant and TCR beta V- and J-gene trimming. It has been reported that TCR beta sequences accurately predicted the HLA-A and HLA-B alleles of most subjects. As a later analysis showed, several of the most significant clusters appeared to be linked to common viral pathogens.

Primers included in the PCR were 60 Vbeta and 13 Jbeta primers. Sequencing used immunoSEQ multiplex PCR; TCRdb keeps in-frame clones, though not all of them. The sample shows approximately 270,000 clones, roughly 80% of them seen only once. This clonotype was sampled from a girl aged 2-10 years in good health and CMV-seronegative. The sample taken for sequencing was PBMCs. The rearrangement joins TRBV11-2 to TRBJ1-2; D is undetermined. The DNA of the CDR3 is TGTGCCAGCAGCCCCCGTTCTCTTGGCTACACCTTC. Its translation: CASSPRSLGYTF.